These 3 T cell receptor beta chains share one sample of origin, sequenced in a study of molecular identifiers for immune sequencing clone quantification (dated by TCRdb to 2016 to 2019). The method was PCR. Sequenced using a NextSeq 500. The public reads were run again by TCRdb, first through fastp at Q25 and then through MiXCR, and only productive beta chains were kept. Rows with a matching CDR3 protein are joined into one entry that keeps the most common DNA and genes. The sample includes about 97,000 distinct CDR3 sequences, with around 24% observed a single time. The ten biggest clones cover around 0.92% of the sample. Sequenced material: naive CD8+ T cells from blood, with Jurkat cell RNA spiked in. The cell subset or site tag for this specimen amounts to: FACS-sorted CD8+CD4-CCR7+CD45RA+ naive T cells. These receptors all come from a human donor in good health. Some libraries in this study had Jurkat cell RNA spiked in.

In this sample, this clonotype turned up a few times. The CDR3 DNA reads TGCAGCGTCTACCCGGACACCGGGGAGCTGTTTTTT. Translating it yields CSVYPDTGELFF. The chain combines TRBV29-1 with TRBJ2-2; D is undetermined. V shed 6 bases and J shed 3 bases, with 8 bases lying between them. The length of the CDR3 is 12 residues. Germline CDR1 is SQVTM and CDR2 is ANQGSEA.

About this clonotype: A much larger clone sits a single nucleotide away, making a read error possible. The V call is TRBV4-1, the J call TRBJ1-1, with D hard to call. The CDR3 extends over 14 amino acids. Germline V CDR1 and CDR2: MGHRA, YSYEKL. For the CDR3, the DNA is TGCGCCAGCAGCCACCTGTCACCGAACACTGTAGCTTTCTTT. This codes for CASSHLSPNTVAFF.

A word on this clonotype: A much larger clone sits a single nucleotide away, making a read error possible. The rearrangement links TRBV4-3 to TRBJ2-7; TRBD1 matches at 7 bases. The CDR3 runs to 16 residues. Looked up from germline, CDR1 is LGHNA and CDR2 is YSLEER. CDR3 sequence: CASSQERDSANYGQYF. CDR3 coding DNA: TGCGCCAGCAGCCAAGAGAGGGACAGCGCAAACTACGGGCAGTACTTC.